A single sample gave rise to the 2 T cell receptor beta chains below, sequenced in a study of vaccination and CD4 T cells after COVID-19. Noted treatment: approximately 11-day PBMC culture with coronavirus spike peptide pools or control peptides (ViraFEST assay). Once obtained from cultured CD4+ T cells, the DNA was sequenced using the Oncomine TCR Beta short-read assay. TCRdb passed the PCR reads through MiXCR, listing each CDR3 protein once. The table has around 15,000 distinct CDR3 sequences, 39% seen once. These receptors have no identified antigens. The sample in question was CD4+ T cells from blood, cultured in vitro, obtained before SARS-CoV-2 vaccination. The receptors stem from a human donor who had recovered from COVID-19.

The chain combines TRBV6-2 or TRBV6-3 with TRBJ2-5, with TRBD2 matching over 9 bases. Germline V gene data show CDR1 as MNHEY and CDR2 as SVGEGT. The CDR3 is 13 residues long. J lost 4 bases, V lost 4 bases, and 1 base had no gene match. CDR3 DNA sequence: TGTGCCAGCAGTTTAGCGGGAGTAGAGACCCAGTACTTC. This gives the protein CASSLAGVETQYF.

For this clonotype: The junction and the germline gene differ at one end; a read error may be behind it. V usage is TRBV29-1 and J usage is TRBJ1-2, with 9 bases that match TRBD1. CDR3 size: 14 residues. The V gene's germline CDR1 is SQVTM and CDR2 ANQGSEA. The CDR3 reads CSVVMGQGLGGCTF. CDR3 DNA: TGCAGCGTTGTGATGGGACAGGGTTTAGGCGGCTGCACCTTC.